The rows below give T cell receptor beta chains drawn from one sample of a study of T cell responses to AZD1222 COVID-19 vaccine. Using immunoSEQ multiplex PCR, the repertoire was profiled, and TCRdb retains in-frame clones only, with some absent. The profile shows over 110,000 clones, 75% to 90% of them singletons. Source: peripheral blood, taken 28 days after the second AZD1222 dose. The source of these receptors is an adult who received the AZD1222 COVID-19 vaccine. Each CDR3 is given with its conserved first and last residue. D genes are given only for firm matches.

v_call	d_call	j_call	cdr3_aa
TRBV5-8	NA	TRBJ1-2	CASSLTFLAGYTF
TRBV10-2	TRBD1	TRBJ2-3	CASSDPVRRGPRTDTQYF
TRBV5-1	NA	TRBJ1-1	CASSLELGGGTEAFF
TRBV19	NA	TRBJ1-5	CASTPPGGGFNQPQHF
TRBV4-1	TRBD2	TRBJ2-2	CASSPLVSGRAMVGELFF
TRBV30	NA	TRBJ1-6	CAWRTTWGIAGSPLHF
TRBV7-9	NA	TRBJ2-7	CASSSDRTASYEQYF
TRBV2	TRBD1	TRBJ1-2	CASRGRTGPYGYTF
TRBV6-6	TRBD1	TRBJ1-2	CASSYSRTGANYGYTF
TRBV7-9	TRBD2	TRBJ2-1	CASSLDGRRYNEQFF
TRBV30	TRBD1	TRBJ1-2	CAWDRGGPYGYTF
TRBV7-2	TRBD1	TRBJ2-5	CASSFQGQGYSETQYF
TRBV7-9	NA	TRBJ2-7	CASSLDRVNEQYF
TRBV19	TRBD2	TRBJ2-1	CASSMQRGGSQFYYNEQFF
TRBV29-1	TRBD1	TRBJ2-2	CSVEDPGTGKVGELFF
TRBV11-2	NA	TRBJ1-6	CASSLVVLRALNSPLHF
TRBV6-5	NA	TRBJ2-5	CASARVEETQYF
TRBV15	TRBD1	TRBJ2-3	CATSRGPGGRTDTQYF
TRBV7-2	NA	TRBJ2-1	CASSLESGRNNEQFF
TRBV7-3	TRBD1	TRBJ2-1	CASSSGQVGYNEQFF
TRBV10-3	NA	TRBJ2-3	CAISNGPSQGTDTQYF
TRBV4-3	NA	TRBJ2-2	CASSQDALGTGAGELFF
TRBV11-1	NA	TRBJ2-5	CASSLSTGIRETQYF
TRBV7-6	TRBD2	TRBJ2-3	CASSWGVSGSSSTDTQYF
TRBV15	NA	TRBJ1-3	CATSRTLGSSGNTIYF
TRBV29-1	NA	TRBJ2-3	CSAGHVSTDTQYF
TRBV7-6	TRBD1	TRBJ1-2	CASSLRPQDRGHGYTF
TRBV7-9	NA	TRBJ1-1	CASSLATTSEAFF
TRBV14	NA	TRBJ2-5	CASSQGLGPFLPAETQYF
TRBV7-9	NA	TRBJ1-4	CASSRVGGKLFF
TRBV6-1	TRBD1	TRBJ2-3	CASSEALGGSDTQYF
TRBV4-1	TRBD2	TRBJ2-2	CASSQPGLAGGRDTGELFF
TRBV6-1	NA	TRBJ2-1	CASSEAPSSYNEQFF
TRBV5-8	TRBD2	TRBJ2-1	CASSGLALSTDEQFF
TRBV7-3	TRBD2	TRBJ2-1	CASSPRLAGGRNEQFF
TRBV19	NA	TRBJ1-2	CASSIDLARSYGYTF
TRBV10-3	TRBD1	TRBJ2-7	CAIQGVHEQYF
TRBV27	NA	TRBJ2-5	CASSFYGGGEQETQYF
TRBV7-2	TRBD1	TRBJ2-7	CASSPNRGQRSYEQYF
TRBV7-6	NA	TRBJ2-5	CASSLTLLGETQYF
TRBV6-6	NA	TRBJ2-3	CAGRGEGNTDTQYF
TRBV28	NA	TRBJ2-1	CASKRSGTAPNEQFF
TRBV19	TRBD2	TRBJ2-1	CASSSGLAGGNEQFF
TRBV24-1	TRBD1	TRBJ1-2	CATSEPGQNYGYTF
TRBV6-6	NA	TRBJ1-3	CASSYDTTSGNTIYF
TRBV18	NA	TRBJ2-2	CASSRPTERPGELFF
TRBV6-5	NA	TRBJ1-1	CASSYSNLDGSTEAFF
TRBV5-4	NA	TRBJ1-5	CASSYNSNQPQHF
TRBV27	TRBD1	TRBJ1-5	CASRTRGQINQPQHF